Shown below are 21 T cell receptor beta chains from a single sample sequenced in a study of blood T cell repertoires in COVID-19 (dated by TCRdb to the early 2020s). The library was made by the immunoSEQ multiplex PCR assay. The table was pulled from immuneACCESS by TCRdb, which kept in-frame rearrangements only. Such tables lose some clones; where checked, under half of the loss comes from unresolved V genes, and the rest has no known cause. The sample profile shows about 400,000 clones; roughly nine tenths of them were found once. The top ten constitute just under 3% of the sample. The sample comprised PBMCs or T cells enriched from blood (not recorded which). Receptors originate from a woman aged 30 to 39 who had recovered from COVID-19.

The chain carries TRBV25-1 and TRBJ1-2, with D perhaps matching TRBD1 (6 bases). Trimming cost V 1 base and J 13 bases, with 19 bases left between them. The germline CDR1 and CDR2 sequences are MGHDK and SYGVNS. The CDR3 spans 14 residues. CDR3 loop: CASSELEGGRGSTF. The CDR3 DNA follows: TGTGCCAGCAGTGAATTGGAGGGGGGGCGAGGGAGCACCTTC.

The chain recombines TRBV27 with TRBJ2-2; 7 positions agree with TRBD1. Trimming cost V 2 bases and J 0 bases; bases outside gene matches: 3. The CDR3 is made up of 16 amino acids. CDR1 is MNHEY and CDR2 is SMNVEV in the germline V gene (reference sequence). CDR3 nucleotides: TGTGCCAGCAGTTTAGGGGGACAGCCGAACACCGGGGAGCTGTTTTTT. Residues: CASSLGGQPNTGELFF.

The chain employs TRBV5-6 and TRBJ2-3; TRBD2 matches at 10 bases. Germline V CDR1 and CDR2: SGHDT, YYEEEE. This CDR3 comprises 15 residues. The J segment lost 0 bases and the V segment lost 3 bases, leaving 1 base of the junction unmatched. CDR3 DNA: TGTGCCAGCAGCTGGACTAGCGGAAGCACAGATACGCAGTATTTT. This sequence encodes CASSWTSGSTDTQYF.

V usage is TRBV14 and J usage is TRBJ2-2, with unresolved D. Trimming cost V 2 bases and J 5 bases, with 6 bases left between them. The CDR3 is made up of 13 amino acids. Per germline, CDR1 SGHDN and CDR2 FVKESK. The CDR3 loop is CASSQSRTGELFF. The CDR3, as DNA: TGTGCCAGCAGCCAATCTAGAACCGGGGAGCTGTTTTTT. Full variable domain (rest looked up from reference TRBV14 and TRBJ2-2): EAGVTQFPSHSVIEKGQTVTLRCDPISGHDNLYWYRRVMGKEIKFLLHFVKESKQDESGMPNNRFLAERTGGTYSTLKVQPAELEDSGVYFCASSQSRTGELFFGEGSRLTVL.

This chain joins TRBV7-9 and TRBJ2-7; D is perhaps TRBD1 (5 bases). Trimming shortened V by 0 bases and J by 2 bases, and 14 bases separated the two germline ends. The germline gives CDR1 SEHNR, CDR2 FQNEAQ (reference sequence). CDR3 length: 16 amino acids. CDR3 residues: CASSLAGRASTYEQYF. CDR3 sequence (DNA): TGTGCCAGCAGCTTAGCCGGCAGGGCTTCCACCTACGAGCAGTACTTC.

The DNA of the CDR3 is TGCGCCAGCAGCTTGGGGGTTGAGGGTTATGGCTACACCTTC. Translating it yields CASSLGVEGYGYTF. The chain employs TRBV5-1 and TRBJ1-2; D gene ambiguous. CDR1 SGHRS and CDR2 YFSETQ come from the germline V gene. The CDR3 loop spans 14 amino acids. V lost 0 bases and J 5 bases, leaving 11 bases between the germline ends.

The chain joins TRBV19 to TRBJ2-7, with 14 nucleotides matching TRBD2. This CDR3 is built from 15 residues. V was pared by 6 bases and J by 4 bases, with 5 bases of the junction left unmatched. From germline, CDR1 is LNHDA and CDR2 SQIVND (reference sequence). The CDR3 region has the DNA TGTGCCAGTAGAGAGACTAGCGGGGGGGGATACGAGCAGTACTTC. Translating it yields CASRETSGGGYEQYF.

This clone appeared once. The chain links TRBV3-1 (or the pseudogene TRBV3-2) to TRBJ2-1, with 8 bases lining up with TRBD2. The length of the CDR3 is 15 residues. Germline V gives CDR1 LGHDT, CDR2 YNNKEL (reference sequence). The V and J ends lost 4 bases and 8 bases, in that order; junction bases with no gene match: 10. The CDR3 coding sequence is TGTGCCAGCAGCCCTGCTCTCGGGGGGGTTTATGAGCAGTTCTTC. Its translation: CASSPALGGVYEQFF.

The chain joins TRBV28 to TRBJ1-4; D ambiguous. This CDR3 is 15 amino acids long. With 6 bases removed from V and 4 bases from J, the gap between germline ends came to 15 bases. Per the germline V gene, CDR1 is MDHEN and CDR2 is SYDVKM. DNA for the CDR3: TGTGCCAGCAGGCCGAAGTTGAGTGGTAATGAAAAACTGTTTTTT. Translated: CASRPKLSGNEKLFF.

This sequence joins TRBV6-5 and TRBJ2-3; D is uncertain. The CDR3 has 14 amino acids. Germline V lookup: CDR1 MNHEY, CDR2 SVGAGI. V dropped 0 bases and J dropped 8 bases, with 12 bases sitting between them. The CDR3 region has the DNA TGTGCCAGCAGTTACTCACAGAAGACGCGTACGCAGTATTTT. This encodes CASSYSQKTRTQYF.

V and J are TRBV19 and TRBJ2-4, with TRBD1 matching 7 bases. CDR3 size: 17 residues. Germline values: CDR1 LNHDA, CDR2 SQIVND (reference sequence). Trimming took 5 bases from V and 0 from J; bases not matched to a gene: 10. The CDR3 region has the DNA TGTGCCAGTAGTCCCCGGGACAGCTTTTTAGCCAAAAACATTCAGTACTTC. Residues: CASSPRDSFLAKNIQYF.

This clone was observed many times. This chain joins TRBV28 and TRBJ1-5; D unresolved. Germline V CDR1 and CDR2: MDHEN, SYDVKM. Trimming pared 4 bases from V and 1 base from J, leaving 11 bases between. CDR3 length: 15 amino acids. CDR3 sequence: CASSSSDGSNQPQHF. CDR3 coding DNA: TGTGCCAGCAGTTCCTCTGACGGGAGCAATCAGCCCCAGCATTTT.

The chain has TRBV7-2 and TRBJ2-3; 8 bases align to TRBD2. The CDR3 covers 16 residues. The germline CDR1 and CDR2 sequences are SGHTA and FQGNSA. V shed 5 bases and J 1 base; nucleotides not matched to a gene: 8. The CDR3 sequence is CASSGDGREGTDTQYF. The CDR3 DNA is TGTGCCAGCAGCGGAGATGGGCGGGAGGGCACAGATACGCAGTATTTT.

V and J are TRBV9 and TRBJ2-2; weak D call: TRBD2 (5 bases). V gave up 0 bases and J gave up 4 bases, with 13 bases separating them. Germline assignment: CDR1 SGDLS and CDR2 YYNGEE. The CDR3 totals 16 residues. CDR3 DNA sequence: TGTGCCAGCAGCGTAGATCTCCGACTAATCACCGGGGAGCTGTTTTTT. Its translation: CASSVDLRLITGELFF. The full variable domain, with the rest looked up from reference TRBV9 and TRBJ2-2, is DSGVTQTPKHLITATGQRVTLRCSPRSGDLSVYWYQQSLDQGLQFLIQYYNGEERAKGNILERFSAQQFPDLHSELNLSSLELGDSALYFCASSVDLRLITGELFFGEGSRLTVL.

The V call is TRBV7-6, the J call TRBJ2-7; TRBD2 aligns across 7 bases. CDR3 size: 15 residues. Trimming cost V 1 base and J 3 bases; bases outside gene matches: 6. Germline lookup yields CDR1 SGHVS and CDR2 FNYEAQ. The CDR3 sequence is CASSLEGGGFYEQYF. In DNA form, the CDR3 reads TGTGCCAGCAGCTTAGAGGGCGGGGGTTTCTACGAGCAGTACTTC.

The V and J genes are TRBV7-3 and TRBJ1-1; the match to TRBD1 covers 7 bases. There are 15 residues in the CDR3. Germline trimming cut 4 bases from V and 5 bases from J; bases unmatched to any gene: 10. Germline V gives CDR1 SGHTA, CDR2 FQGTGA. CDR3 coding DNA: TGTGCCAGCAGCTCGCAGGGGGGTCTCTTAACTGAAGCTTTCTTT. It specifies CASSSQGGLLTEAFF.

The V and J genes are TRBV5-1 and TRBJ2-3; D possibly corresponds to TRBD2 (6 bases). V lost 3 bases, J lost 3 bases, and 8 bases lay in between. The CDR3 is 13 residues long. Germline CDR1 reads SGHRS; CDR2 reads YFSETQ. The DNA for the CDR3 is TGCGCCAGCAGCTCCCTAGCGACAGATACGCAGTATTTT. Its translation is CASSSLATDTQYF.

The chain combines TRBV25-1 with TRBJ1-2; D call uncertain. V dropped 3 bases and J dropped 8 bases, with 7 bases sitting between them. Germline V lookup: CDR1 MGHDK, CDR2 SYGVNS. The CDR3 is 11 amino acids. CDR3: CASSETWGYTF. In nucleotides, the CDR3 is TGTGCCAGCAGTGAGACTTGGGGCTACACCTTC.

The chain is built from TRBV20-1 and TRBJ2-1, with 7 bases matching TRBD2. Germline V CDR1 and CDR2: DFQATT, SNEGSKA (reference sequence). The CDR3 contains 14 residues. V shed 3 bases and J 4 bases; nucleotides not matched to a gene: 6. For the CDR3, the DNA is TGCAGTGCTAGTGTGGTGGGAGGGTACAATGAGCAGTTCTTC. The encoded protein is CSASVVGGYNEQFF.

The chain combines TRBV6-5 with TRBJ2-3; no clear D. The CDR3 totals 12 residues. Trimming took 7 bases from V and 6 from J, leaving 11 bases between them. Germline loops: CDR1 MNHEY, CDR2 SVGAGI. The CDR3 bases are TGTGCCAGCAACTCACCCGGGGATACGCAGTATTTT. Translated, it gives CASNSPGDTQYF.

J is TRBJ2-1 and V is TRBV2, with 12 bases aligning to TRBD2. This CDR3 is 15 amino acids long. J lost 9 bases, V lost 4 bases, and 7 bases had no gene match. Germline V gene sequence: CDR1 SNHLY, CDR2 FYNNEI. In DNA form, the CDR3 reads TGTGCCAGCAGTGGGGCTAGCGGGAGGGTAGGTGAGCAGTTCTTC. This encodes CASSGASGRVGEQFF.